This entry features one T cell receptor beta chain sequence. Germline-derived CDR1 and CDR2 are MGHDK and SYGVNS. The ends were cut back, 8 bases at V and 4 bases at J, with 12 bases in the middle. CDR3 length: 14 residues. This record belongs to a study of T cells in Graves' hyperthyroidism and ophthalmopathy. If no ophthalmopathy progression occurred within 18 months, Graves' hyperthyroidism was stable. The study enrolled patients aged 18 to 65 with newly diagnosed hyperthyroidism of under 2 months' duration. The study excluded patients with uncontrolled infection, other autoimmune disease, pregnancy or lactation. Diagnoses rested on clinical symptoms, serum thyroxine and TRAb, thyroid ultrasound and orbital computed tomography. Amplification yielded TCR beta CDR3 regions, with RNA transcripts as the source. The study used the HTBI primer set for a first-round RT-PCR of the TCR CDR3. TCRdb reprocessed the multiplex PCR reads via MiXCR and lists one record per CDR3 protein. The profile shows approximately 870,000 distinct CDR3 sequences, around 39% of them singletons.

The sample comprised blood. The clonotype comes from a man aged 18 to 30 with Graves' hyperthyroidism. This chain links TRBV25-1 with TRBJ2-6; perhaps TRBD2 as D (7 bases). In DNA form, the CDR3 reads TGTGCCAGCGGGGGAGGGACAGGGGCCAACGTCCTGACTTTC. Translated: CASGGGTGANVLTF.